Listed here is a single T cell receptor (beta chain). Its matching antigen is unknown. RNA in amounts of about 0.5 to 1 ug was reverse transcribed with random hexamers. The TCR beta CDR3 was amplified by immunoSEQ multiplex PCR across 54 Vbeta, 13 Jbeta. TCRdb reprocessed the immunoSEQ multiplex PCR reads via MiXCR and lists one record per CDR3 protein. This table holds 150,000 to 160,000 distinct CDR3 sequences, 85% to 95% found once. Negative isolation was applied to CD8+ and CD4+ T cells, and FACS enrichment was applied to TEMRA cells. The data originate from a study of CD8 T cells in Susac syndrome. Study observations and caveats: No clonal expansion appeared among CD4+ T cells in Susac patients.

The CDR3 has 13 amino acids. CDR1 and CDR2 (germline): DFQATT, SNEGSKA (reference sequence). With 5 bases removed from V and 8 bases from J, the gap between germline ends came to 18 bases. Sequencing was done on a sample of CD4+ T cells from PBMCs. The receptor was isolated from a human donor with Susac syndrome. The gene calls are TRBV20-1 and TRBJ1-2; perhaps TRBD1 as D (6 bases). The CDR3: CSAPRGQGHGYTF. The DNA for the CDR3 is TGCAGTGCTCCCCGGGGGCAGGGCCACGGCTACACCTTC.